The next 21 T cell receptor beta chains were all read from a single sample in a study of cytomegalovirus exposure and HLA in healthy donors. Libraries were prepared by immunoSEQ multiplex PCR; TCRdb keeps only in-frame clonotypes and omits some of them. The sample consists of roughly 330,000 clones, about 90% of them appearing once. The sample taken for sequencing was PBMCs. All receptors come from a woman under 40 in good health and CMV-seropositive.

The gene calls are TRBV27 and TRBJ2-1; D is unresolved. CDR1 is MNHEY, CDR2 SMNVEV, per germline (reference sequence). The length of the CDR3 is 14 residues. Deletions cut 7 bases from V and 0 bases from J, with 10 bases between. The chain's CDR3 is CASNSASSYNEQFF. The CDR3 coding sequence is TGTGCCAGCAACTCAGCGAGCTCCTACAATGAGCAGTTCTTC.

The chain uses TRBV30 and TRBJ2-7, with TRBD1 matching over 9 bases. Looked up from germline, CDR1 is GTSNPN and CDR2 is SVGIG (reference sequence). The CDR3 covers 15 residues. J gave up 6 bases and V 0 bases, and 9 bases lay outside the gene matches. CDR3 residues: CAWSVPGTGLGEQYF. The CDR3 region has the DNA TGTGCCTGGAGTGTACCAGGGACAGGGTTAGGCGAGCAGTACTTC.

The V and J genes are TRBV19 and TRBJ2-1; no clear D. Per the germline V gene, CDR1 is LNHDA and CDR2 is SQIVND (reference sequence). The CDR3 runs 17 residues. The V end was cut by 0 bases, the J end by 0 bases, with 12 bases between. The DNA of the CDR3 is TGTGCCAGTAGTATAGATTCTTCAGCGAGCTCCTACAATGAGCAGTTCTTC. This codes for CASSIDSSASSYNEQFF.

V gene TRBV6-1 combines with J gene TRBJ2-7; TRBD2 aligns across 7 bases. This CDR3 spans 15 amino acids. Germline trimming cut 6 bases from V and 2 bases from J; bases unmatched to any gene: 10. Germline V gene data show CDR1 as MNHNS and CDR2 as SASEGT. CDR3 bases: TGTGCCAGCAGCGAGATTCTAGCGGAGACCTACGAGCAGTACTTC. Its translation is CASSEILAETYEQYF.

The V and J genes are TRBV5-1 and TRBJ2-7; D is tentatively TRBD1 or TRBD2 (5 bases each). The CDR3 extends over 18 amino acids. Trimming pared 1 base from V and 1 base from J, leaving 21 bases between. CDR1 and CDR2 from the germline V gene are SGHRS and YFSETQ. The DNA for the CDR3 is TGCGCCAGCAGCTTGAATTCGCAGGGAGCGGATCAATCCTACGAGCAGTACTTC. Residues: CASSLNSQGADQSYEQYF. The variable domain in full, with the rest retrieved from reference TRBV5-1 and TRBJ2-7, is KAGVTQTPRYLIKTRGQQVTLSCSPISGHRSVSWYQQTPGQGLQFLFEYFSETQRNKGNFPGRFSGRQFSNSRSEMNVSTLELGDSALYLCASSLNSQGADQSYEQYFGPGTRLTVT.

The chain uses TRBV7-6 and TRBJ2-7, with TRBD2 identical over 13 bases. The germline CDR1 and CDR2 sequences are SGHVS and FNYEAQ. The CDR3 covers 19 residues. The J segment lost 3 bases and the V segment lost 1 base, leaving 12 bases of the junction unmatched. The CDR3: CASSLGLAGGAVRGYEQYF. CDR3 DNA: TGTGCCAGCAGCTTAGGACTAGCGGGAGGAGCAGTTCGGGGCTACGAGCAGTACTTC. Drawing the rest from reference TRBV7-6 and TRBJ2-7, the complete variable domain is GAGVSQSPRYKVTKRGQDVALRCDPISGHVSLYWYRQALGQGPEFLTYFNYEAQQDKSGLPNDRFSAERPEGSISTLTIQRTEQRDSAMYRCASSLGLAGGAVRGYEQYFGPGTRLTVT.

The J gene is TRBJ2-3, the V gene TRBV30; TRBD2 aligns across 8 bases. V trimming: 2 bases; J trimming: 1 base; junction bases outside the gene matches: 2. This CDR3 region has 14 residues. Germline V gene sequence: CDR1 GTSNPN, CDR2 SVGIG (reference sequence). This chain's CDR3 is CAWSNSGGTDTQYF. The CDR3 DNA follows: TGTGCCTGGAGTAATAGCGGGGGCACAGATACGCAGTATTTT.

V usage is TRBV7-8 and J usage is TRBJ1-2, with 9 bases aligning to TRBD1. The junction had 9 bases not matched to a gene; V was cut back by 0 bases and J by 4 bases. Germline V gene data show CDR1 as SGHVS and CDR2 as FQNEAQ. This CDR3 has 17 residues. The CDR3 sequence is CASSLAEWTGVVYGYTF. The CDR3 bases are TGTGCCAGCAGCTTAGCGGAGTGGACAGGGGTCGTCTATGGCTACACCTTC.

V gene TRBV21-1 combines with J gene TRBJ1-5; the D call in the table, TRBD1, was not verified against the DNA. TRBV21-1 is assigned pseudogene status. The CDR3 contains 16 residues. This CDR3 is CASSKATGRGFQPQHF. CDR3 coding DNA: TGTGCCAGCAGCAAAGCGACAGGCCGAGGTTTTCAGCCCCAGCATTTT.

The rearrangement links TRBV5-1 to TRBJ2-7, with 8 positions matching TRBD1. The germline V gene has CDR1 SGHRS and CDR2 YFSETQ. The CDR3 runs 13 residues. Unmatched junction bases numbered 8, after V lost 6 bases and J lost 6 bases. CDR3 DNA: TGCGCCAGCACGGAGGCACAGGGGGGCGAGCAGTACTTC. Protein sequence: CASTEAQGGEQYF.

The rearrangement uses TRBV27 and TRBJ2-1; 10 bases fit TRBD2. The CDR3 has 15 residues. With 6 bases clipped from V and 5 bases from J, the junction kept 7 bases outside the gene matches. Germline CDR1 and CDR2: MNHEY and SMNVEV (reference sequence). CDR3 sequence (DNA): TGTGCCAGCAGAGTTAGCGGGGGGTCTGACAATGAGCAGTTCTTC. It specifies CASRVSGGSDNEQFF.

This chain joins TRBV30 and TRBJ1-1, with D hard to call. The V and J ends lost 0 bases and 2 bases respectively, with 7 bases between them. This CDR3 is built from 13 residues. Germline V gives CDR1 GTSNPN, CDR2 SVGIG (reference sequence). As DNA, the CDR3 is TGTGCCTGGAGTGTGGGCAGAAACACTGAAGCTTTCTTT. It translates to CAWSVGRNTEAFF.

CDR3 nucleotide sequence: TGTGCCAGCAGCCTACCGCTAGGGACAGGGAGCACAGATACGCAGTATTTT. It translates to CASSLPLGTGSTDTQYF. The V call is TRBV14, the J call TRBJ2-3; 9 nucleotides align to TRBD1. V dropped 4 bases and J dropped 0; count of bases not matched to a gene: 8. The germline CDR1 and CDR2 sequences are SGHDN and FVKESK. This CDR3 is built from 17 residues.

The chain joins TRBV9 to TRBJ1-6; the D gene is possibly TRBD1 (6 bases). V was trimmed by 4 bases and J by 16 bases, leaving 21 bases between them. From germline, CDR1 is SGDLS and CDR2 YYNGEE. There are 14 residues in the CDR3. The CDR3 here is CASSTLLGRGSLHF. DNA for the CDR3: TGTGCCAGCAGCACCCTCCTGGGGAGGGGGTCACTCCACTTT.

This chain connects TRBV6-5 to TRBJ1-1; D is undetermined. Germline V CDR1 and CDR2: MNHEY, SVGAGI. This CDR3 spans 13 amino acids. Trimming cost V 6 bases and J 0 bases, with 8 bases left between them. This chain's CDR3 is CASSPSVNTEAFF. CDR3 coding DNA: TGTGCCAGCAGCCCGTCAGTGAACACTGAAGCTTTCTTT.

This chain connects TRBV27 to TRBJ2-2; 13 bases match TRBD2. The trim removed 1 base at V and 6 bases at J, leaving 8 bases unmatched. The germline V gene encodes CDR1 MNHEY and CDR2 SMNVEV (reference sequence). The CDR3 loop spans 18 amino acids. This CDR3 reads CASSLFGLAGVVSGELFF. The DNA for the CDR3 is TGTGCCAGCAGTTTATTCGGACTAGCGGGAGTGGTGTCCGGGGAGCTGTTTTTT.

The V call is TRBV21-1, the J call TRBJ2-7; the listed D gene, TRBD2, was not tested against the DNA. TRBV21-1 is a recognized pseudogene. The CDR3 sequence is 18 residues long. The CDR3 loop reads CASSKPRTSGQSSYEQYF. The CDR3 DNA reads TGTGCCAGCAGCAAACCAAGGACTAGCGGACAGAGCTCCTACGAGCAGTACTTC.

The rearrangement joins TRBV5-1 to TRBJ2-5; D gene unclear. V was trimmed by 0 bases and J by 1 base, leaving 10 bases between them. The CDR3 spans 15 residues. Per germline, CDR1 SGHRS and CDR2 YFSETQ. In DNA, the CDR3 is TGCGCCAGCAGCTTGGTTTCGTACAGCCAAGAGACCCAGTACTTC. This codes for CASSLVSYSQETQYF.

J is TRBJ2-1 and V is TRBV4-1; D gene unclear. This CDR3 comprises 13 residues. With 4 bases removed from V and 6 bases from J, the gap between germline ends came to 10 bases. Germline V gives CDR1 MGHRA, CDR2 YSYEKL. Here the CDR3 DNA reads TGCGCCAGCAGCCCCTATCTGCCCAATGAGCAGTTCTTC. As protein: CASSPYLPNEQFF.

CDR3 bases: TGCGCCAGCACCCCGGGATACAACCAAGAGACCCAGTACTTC. Protein product: CASTPGYNQETQYF. This chain uses TRBV5-1 with TRBJ2-5, with a tentative D call TRBD2 (5 bases). The CDR3 consists of 14 residues. Germline CDR1 and CDR2: SGHRS and YFSETQ. V was cut by 6 bases and J by 0 bases, with 12 bases left in between.

The chain employs TRBV6-5 and TRBJ2-7; D is possibly TRBD2 (7 bases). This CDR3 contains 13 residues. Trimming removed 5 bases at V and 2 bases at J, with 10 bases between. Germline V gene sequence: CDR1 MNHEY, CDR2 SVGAGI. The CDR3, as DNA: TGTGCCAGCAGTAAGGGGGGGACCTACGAGCAGTACTTC. Translation gives CASSKGGTYEQYF.